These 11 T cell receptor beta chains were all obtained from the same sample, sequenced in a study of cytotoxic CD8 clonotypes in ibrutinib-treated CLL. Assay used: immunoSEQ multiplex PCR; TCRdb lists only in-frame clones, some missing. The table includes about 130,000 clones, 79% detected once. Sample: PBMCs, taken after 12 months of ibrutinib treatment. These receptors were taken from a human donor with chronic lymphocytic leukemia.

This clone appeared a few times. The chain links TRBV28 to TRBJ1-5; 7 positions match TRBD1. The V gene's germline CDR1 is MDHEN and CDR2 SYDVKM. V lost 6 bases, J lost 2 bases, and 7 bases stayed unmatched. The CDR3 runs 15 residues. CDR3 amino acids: CASSLTGAGNQPQHF. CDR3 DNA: TGTGCCAGCAGCCTTACAGGGGCGGGCAATCAGCCCCAGCATTTT.

Here the CDR3 reads CASSELGLDNQPQHF. The CDR3 region has the DNA TGTGCCAGCAGTGAATTAGGTTTGGATAATCAGCCCCAGCATTTT. The chain joins TRBV6-1 to TRBJ1-5; D gene ambiguous. V lost 2 bases to trimming and J lost 4 bases, with 12 bases between them. The CDR3 totals 15 residues. Germline values: CDR1 MNHNS, CDR2 SASEGT.

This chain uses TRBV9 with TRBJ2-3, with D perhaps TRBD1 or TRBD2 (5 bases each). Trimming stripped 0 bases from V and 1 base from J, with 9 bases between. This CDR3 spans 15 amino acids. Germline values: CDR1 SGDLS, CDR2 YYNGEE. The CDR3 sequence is CASSVDRGGTDTQYF. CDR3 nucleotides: TGTGCCAGCAGCGTAGACCGGGGCGGCACAGATACGCAGTATTTT.

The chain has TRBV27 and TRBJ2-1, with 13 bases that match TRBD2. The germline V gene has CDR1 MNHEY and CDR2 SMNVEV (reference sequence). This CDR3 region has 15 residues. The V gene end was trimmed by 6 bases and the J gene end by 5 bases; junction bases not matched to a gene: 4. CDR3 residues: CASSLLAGGNNEQFF. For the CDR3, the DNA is TGTGCCAGCAGCTTACTAGCGGGAGGGAACAATGAGCAGTTCTTC.

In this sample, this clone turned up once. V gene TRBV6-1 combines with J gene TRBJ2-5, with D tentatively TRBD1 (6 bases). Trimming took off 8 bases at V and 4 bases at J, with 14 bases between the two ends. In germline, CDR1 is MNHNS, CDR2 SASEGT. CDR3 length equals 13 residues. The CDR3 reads CASGGHGGETQYF. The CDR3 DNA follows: TGTGCCAGCGGGGGACACGGCGGAGAGACCCAGTACTTC.

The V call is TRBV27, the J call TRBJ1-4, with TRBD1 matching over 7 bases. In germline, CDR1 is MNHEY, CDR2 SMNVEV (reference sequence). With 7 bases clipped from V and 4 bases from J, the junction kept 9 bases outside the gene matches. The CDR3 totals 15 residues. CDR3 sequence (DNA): TGTGCCAGCACCCTTCGACAGGGATATAATGAAAAACTGTTTTTT. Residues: CASTLRQGYNEKLFF.

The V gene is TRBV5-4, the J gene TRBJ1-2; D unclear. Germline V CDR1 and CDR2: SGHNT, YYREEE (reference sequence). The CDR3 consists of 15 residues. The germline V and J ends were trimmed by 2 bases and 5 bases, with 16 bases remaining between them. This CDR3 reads CASSFATRPAYGYTF. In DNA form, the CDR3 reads TGTGCCAGCAGCTTTGCCACGCGGCCAGCATATGGCTACACCTTC.

The DNA of the CDR3 is TGTGCCAGCAGCCAAGTAGGGAACGGAGGGCTCACAGATACGCAGTATTTT. Its translation is CASSQVGNGGLTDTQYF. The chain carries TRBV4-2 and TRBJ2-3, with D maybe TRBD2 (6 bases). V dropped 1 base and J dropped 2 bases, with 16 bases sitting between them. CDR1 is LGHNA and CDR2 is YNFKEQ in the germline V gene. CDR3 size: 17 residues.

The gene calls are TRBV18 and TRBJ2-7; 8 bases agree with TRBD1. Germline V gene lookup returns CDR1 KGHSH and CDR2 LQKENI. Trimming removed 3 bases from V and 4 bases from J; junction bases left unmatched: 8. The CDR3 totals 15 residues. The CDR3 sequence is CASSPLAGGLYEQYF. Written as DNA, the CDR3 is TGTGCCAGCTCACCCCTGGCAGGGGGCTTGTACGAGCAGTACTTC.

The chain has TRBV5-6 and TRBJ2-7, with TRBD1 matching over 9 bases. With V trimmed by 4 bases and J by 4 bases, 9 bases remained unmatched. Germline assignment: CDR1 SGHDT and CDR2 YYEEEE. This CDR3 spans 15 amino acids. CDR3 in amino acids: CASSPGTGRGYEQYF. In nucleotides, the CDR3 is TGTGCCAGCAGCCCCGGGACAGGGAGAGGGTACGAGCAGTACTTC.

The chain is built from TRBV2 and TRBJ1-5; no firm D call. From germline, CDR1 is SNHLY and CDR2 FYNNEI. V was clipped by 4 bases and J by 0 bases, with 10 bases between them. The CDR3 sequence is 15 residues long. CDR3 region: CASSGNLNSNQPQHF. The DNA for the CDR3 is TGTGCCAGCAGTGGAAATTTGAATAGCAATCAGCCCCAGCATTTT.